This T cell receptor (beta chain) was identified during a study of blood T cell repertoires in COVID-19. The overall study: Specimens from acute and convalescent COVID-19 originated in the United States, Italy and Spain. T cells, B-cell-depleted T cells, or PBMCs provided the cDNA or gDNA that served as material.

Germline lookup yields CDR1 SEHNR and CDR2 FQNEAQ (reference sequence). The CDR3 is 17 residues long. V was cut by 1 base and J by 2 bases, with 14 bases left in between. Original data processing: Estimation of nucleated cell counts was performed using reference gene primer amplification. Sequencing used immunoSEQ multiplex PCR; TCRdb keeps in-frame clones, though not all of them. Clone size and the V and J calls come from that table; the DNA yielded D and trimming. The sample has tens of thousands of clones, approximately 85% seen once. The chain is built from TRBV7-9 and TRBJ2-2, with a tentative D call TRBD1 (5 bases). Material: peripheral blood. The sequence came from a human donor in a cohort sampled during active COVID-19. The CDR3 sequence is CASSLGGSSPNTGELFF. CDR3 in DNA: TGTGCCAGCAGCTTAGGGGGCTCATCCCCAAACACCGGGGAGCTGTTTTTT.